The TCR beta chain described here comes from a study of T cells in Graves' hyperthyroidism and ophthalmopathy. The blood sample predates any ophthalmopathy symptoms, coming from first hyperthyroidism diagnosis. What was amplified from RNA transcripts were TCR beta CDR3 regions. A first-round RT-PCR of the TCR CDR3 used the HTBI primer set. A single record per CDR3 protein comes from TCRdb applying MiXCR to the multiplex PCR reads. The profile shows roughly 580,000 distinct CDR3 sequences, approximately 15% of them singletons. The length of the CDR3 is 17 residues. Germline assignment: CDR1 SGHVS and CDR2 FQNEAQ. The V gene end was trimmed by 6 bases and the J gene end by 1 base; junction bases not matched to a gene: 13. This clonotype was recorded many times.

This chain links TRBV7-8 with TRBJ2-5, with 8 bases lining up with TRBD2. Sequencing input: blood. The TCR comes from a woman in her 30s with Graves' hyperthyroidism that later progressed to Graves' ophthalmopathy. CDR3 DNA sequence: TGTGCCAGCAGATGGGGGGCGGCGGGAGGATCCCAAGAGACCCAGTACTTC. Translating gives CASRWGAAGGSQETQYF. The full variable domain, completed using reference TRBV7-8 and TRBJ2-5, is GAGVSQSPRYKVAKRGQDVALRCDPISGHVSLFWYQQALGQGPEFLTYFQNEAQLDKSGLPSDRFFAERPEGSVSTLKIQRTQQEDSAVYLCASRWGAAGGSQETQYFGPGTRLLVL.